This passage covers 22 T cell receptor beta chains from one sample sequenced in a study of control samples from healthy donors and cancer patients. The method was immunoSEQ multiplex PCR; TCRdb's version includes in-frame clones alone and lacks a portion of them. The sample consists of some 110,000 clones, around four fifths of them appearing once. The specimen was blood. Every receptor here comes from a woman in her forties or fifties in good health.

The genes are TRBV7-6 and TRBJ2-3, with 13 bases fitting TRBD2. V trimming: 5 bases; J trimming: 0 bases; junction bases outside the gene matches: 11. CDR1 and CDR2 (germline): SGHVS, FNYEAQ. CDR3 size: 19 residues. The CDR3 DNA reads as TGTGCCAGCAGCCGACGAAGGACTAGCGGGGGAGACAGCACAGATACGCAGTATTTT. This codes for CASSRRRTSGGDSTDTQYF. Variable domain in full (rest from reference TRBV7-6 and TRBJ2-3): GAGVSQSPRYKVTKRGQDVALRCDPISGHVSLYWYRQALGQGPEFLTYFNYEAQQDKSGLPNDRFSAERPEGSISTLTIQRTEQRDSAMYRCASSRRRTSGGDSTDTQYFGPGTRLTVL.

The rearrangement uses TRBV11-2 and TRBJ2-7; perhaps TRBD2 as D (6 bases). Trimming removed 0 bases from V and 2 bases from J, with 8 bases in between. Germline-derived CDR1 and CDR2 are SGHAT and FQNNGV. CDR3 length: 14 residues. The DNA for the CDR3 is TGTGCCAGCAGCTTAGACGGGAGTGCCTACGAGCAGTACTTC. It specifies CASSLDGSAYEQYF. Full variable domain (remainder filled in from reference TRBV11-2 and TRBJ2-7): EAGVAQSPRYKIIEKRQSVAFWCNPISGHATLYWYQQILGQGPKLLIQFQNNGVVDDSQLPKDRFSAERLKGVDSTLKIQPAKLEDSAVYLCASSLDGSAYEQYFGPGTRLTVT.

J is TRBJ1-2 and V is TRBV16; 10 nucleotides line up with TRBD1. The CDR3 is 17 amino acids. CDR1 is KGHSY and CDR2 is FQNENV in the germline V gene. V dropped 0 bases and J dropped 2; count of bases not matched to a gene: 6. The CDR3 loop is CASSQSAGQGPNYGYTF. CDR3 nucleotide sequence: TGTGCCAGCAGCCAATCCGCGGGACAGGGGCCCAACTATGGCTACACCTTC.

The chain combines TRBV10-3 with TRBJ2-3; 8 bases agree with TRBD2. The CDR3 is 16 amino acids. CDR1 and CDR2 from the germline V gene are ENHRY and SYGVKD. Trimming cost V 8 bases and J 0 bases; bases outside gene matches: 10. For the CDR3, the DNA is TGTGCCATCGCCACTAGCGGCACCCTGAGCACAGATACGCAGTATTTT. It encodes CAIATSGTLSTDTQYF.

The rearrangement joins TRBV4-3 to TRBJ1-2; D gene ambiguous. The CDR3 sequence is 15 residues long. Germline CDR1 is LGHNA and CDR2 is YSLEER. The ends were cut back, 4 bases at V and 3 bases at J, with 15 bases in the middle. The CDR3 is CASSPSESADYGYTF. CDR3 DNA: TGCGCCAGCAGCCCCTCTGAATCGGCAGACTATGGCTACACCTTC.

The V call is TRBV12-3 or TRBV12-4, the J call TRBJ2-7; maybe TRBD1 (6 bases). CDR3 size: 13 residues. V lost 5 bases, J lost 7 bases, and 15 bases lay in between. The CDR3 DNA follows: TGTGCCAGCAGTATTACAGGGAGTAGGGAGCAGTACTTC. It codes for CASSITGSREQYF.

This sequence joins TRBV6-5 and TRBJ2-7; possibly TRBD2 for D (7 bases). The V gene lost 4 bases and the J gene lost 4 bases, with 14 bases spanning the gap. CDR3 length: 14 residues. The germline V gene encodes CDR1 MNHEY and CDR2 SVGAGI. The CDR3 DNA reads TGTGCCAGCAGTTTGTCTAGCGGACAGTACGAGCAGTACTTC. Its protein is CASSLSSGQYEQYF.

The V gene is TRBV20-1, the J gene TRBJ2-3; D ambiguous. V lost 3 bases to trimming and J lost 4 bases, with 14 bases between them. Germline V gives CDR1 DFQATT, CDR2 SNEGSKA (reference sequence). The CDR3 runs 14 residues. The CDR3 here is CSASPSYSPDTQYF. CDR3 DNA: TGCAGTGCTAGTCCAAGCTACTCACCAGATACGCAGTATTTT.

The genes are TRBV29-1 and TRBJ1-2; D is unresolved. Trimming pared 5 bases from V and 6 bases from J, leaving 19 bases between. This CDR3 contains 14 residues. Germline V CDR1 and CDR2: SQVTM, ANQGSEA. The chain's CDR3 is CSVWSGFPEDGYTF. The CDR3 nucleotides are TGCAGCGTTTGGTCTGGATTTCCGGAGGATGGCTACACCTTC.

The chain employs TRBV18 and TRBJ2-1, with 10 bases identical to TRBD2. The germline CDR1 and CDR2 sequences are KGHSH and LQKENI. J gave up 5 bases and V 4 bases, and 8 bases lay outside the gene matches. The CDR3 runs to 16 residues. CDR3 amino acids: CASSQAGLAANNEQFF. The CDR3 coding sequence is TGTGCCAGCTCACAGGCCGGACTAGCGGCCAACAATGAGCAGTTCTTC.

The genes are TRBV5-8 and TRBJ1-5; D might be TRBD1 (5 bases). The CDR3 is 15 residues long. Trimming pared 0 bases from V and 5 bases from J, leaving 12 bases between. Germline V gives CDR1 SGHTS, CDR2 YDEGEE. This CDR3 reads CASSLGGNTYQPQHF. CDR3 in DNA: TGTGCCAGCAGCTTGGGGGGGAACACGTATCAGCCCCAGCATTTT.

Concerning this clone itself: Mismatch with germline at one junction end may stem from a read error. The CDR3 DNA reads as TGTGCCAGCAGCTACAGGGGACTTGGTTTT. Protein product: CASSYRGLGF. The J gene is TRBJ1-1, the V gene TRBV28; the match to TRBD1 covers 7 bases. This CDR3 is built from 10 residues. CDR1 is MDHEN, CDR2 SYDVKM, per germline. The whole variable domain, filled in from reference TRBV28 and TRBJ1-1, reads DVKVTQSSRYLVKRTGEKVFLECVQDMDHENMFWYRQDPGLGLRLIYFSYDVKMKEKGDIPEGYSVSREKKERFSLILESASTNQTSMYLCASSYRGLGFGQGTRLTVV.

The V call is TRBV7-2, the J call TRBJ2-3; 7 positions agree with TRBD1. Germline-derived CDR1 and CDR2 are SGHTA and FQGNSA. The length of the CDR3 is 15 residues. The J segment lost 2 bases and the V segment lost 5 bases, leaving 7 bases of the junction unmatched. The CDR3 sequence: CASSPTGFPTDTQYF. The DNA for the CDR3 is TGTGCCAGCAGCCCGACAGGGTTCCCCACAGATACGCAGTATTTT.

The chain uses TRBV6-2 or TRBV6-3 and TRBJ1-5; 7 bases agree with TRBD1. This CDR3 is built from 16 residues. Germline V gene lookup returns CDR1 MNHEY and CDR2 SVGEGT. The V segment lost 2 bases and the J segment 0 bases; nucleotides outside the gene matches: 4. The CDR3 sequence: CASSYGQADSNQPQHF. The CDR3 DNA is TGTGCCAGCAGTTACGGACAGGCGGATAGCAATCAGCCCCAGCATTTT.

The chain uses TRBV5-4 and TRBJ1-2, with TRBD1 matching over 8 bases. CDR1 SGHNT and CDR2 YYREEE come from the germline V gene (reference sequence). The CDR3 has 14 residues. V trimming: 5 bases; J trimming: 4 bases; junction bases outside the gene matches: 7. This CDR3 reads CASRPDRASYGYTF. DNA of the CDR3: TGTGCCAGCAGACCGGACAGGGCCAGCTATGGCTACACCTTC.

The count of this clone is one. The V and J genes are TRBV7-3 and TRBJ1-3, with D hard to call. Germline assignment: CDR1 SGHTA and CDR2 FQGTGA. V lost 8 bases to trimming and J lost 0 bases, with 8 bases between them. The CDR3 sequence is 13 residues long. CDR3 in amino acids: CASSISSGNTIYF. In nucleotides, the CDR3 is TGTGCCAGCTCGATCTCCTCTGGAAACACCATATATTTT.

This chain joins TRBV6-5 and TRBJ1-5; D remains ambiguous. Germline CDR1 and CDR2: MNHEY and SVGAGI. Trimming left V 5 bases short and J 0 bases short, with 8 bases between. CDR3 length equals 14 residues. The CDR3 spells CASSNPYSNQPQHF. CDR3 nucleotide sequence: TGTGCCAGCAGTAACCCATATAGCAATCAGCCCCAGCATTTT.

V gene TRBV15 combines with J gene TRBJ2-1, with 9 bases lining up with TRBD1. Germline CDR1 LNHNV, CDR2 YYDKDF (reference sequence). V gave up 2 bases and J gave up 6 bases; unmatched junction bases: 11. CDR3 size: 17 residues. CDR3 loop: CATSRRRTGQGFNEQFF. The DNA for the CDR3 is TGTGCCACCAGCAGACGGAGGACGGGACAGGGTTTCAATGAGCAGTTCTTC. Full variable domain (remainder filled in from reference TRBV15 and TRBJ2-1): DAMVIQNPRYQVTQFGKPVTLSCSQTLNHNVMYWYQQKSSQAPKLLFHYYDKDFNNEADTPDNFQSRRPNTSFCFLDIRSPGLGDTAMYLCATSRRRTGQGFNEQFFGPGTRLTVL.

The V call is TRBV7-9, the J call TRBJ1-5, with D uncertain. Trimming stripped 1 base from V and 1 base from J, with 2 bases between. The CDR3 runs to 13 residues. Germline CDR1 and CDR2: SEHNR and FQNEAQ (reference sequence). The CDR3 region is CASSLDSNQPQHF. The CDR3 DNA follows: TGTGCCAGCAGCTTAGACAGCAATCAGCCCCAGCATTTT.

CDR3 amino acids: CASSLILAGGGTDTQYF. DNA of the CDR3: TGTGCCAGCAGCTTAATACTAGCGGGAGGAGGGACAGATACGCAGTATTTT. The chain links TRBV7-2 to TRBJ2-3, with TRBD2 identical over 12 bases. CDR1 is SGHTA, CDR2 FQGNSA, per germline. The CDR3 runs to 17 residues. The junction had 6 bases not matched to a gene; V was cut back by 2 bases and J by 3 bases.

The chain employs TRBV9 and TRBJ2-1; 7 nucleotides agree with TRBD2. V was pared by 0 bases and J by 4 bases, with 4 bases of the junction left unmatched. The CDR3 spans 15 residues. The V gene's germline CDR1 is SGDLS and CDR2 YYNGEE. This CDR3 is CASSVEASGYNEQFF. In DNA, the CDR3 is TGTGCCAGCAGCGTAGAGGCTAGCGGTTACAATGAGCAGTTCTTC.

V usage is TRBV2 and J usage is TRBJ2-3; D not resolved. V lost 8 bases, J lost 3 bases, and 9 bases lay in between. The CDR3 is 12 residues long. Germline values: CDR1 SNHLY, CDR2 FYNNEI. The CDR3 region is CASSSETDTQYF. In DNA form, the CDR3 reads TGTGCCAGCTCGTCCGAGACAGATACGCAGTATTTT. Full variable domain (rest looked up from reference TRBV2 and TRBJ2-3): EPEVTQTPSHQVTQMGQEVILRCVPISNHLYFYWYRQILGQKVEFLVSFYNNEISEKSEIFDDQFSVERPDGSNFTLKIRSTKLEDSAMYFCASSSETDTQYFGPGTRLTVL.